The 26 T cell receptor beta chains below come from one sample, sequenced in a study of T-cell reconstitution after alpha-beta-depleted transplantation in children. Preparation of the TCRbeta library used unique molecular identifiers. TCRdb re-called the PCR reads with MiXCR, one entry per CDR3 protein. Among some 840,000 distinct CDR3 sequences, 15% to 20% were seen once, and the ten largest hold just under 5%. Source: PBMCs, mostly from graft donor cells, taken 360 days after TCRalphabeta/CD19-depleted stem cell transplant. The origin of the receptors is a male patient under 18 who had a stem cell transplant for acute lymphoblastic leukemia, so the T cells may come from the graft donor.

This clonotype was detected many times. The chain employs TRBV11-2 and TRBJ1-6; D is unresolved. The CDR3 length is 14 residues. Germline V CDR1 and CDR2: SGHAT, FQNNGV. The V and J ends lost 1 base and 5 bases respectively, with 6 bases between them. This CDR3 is CASSLVGDNSPLHF. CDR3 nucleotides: TGTGCCAGCAGCTTAGTCGGGGATAATTCACCCCTCCACTTT.

The CDR3 loop is CASSRRDRDTDTQYF. The CDR3 nucleotides read TGCGCCAGCAGCCGCCGGGACAGGGACACAGATACGCAGTATTTT. This chain links TRBV4-1 with TRBJ2-3; 9 bases line up with TRBD1. The length of the CDR3 is 15 residues. Trimming removed 4 bases from V and 2 bases from J; junction bases left unmatched: 4. Germline CDR1 is MGHRA and CDR2 is YSYEKL.

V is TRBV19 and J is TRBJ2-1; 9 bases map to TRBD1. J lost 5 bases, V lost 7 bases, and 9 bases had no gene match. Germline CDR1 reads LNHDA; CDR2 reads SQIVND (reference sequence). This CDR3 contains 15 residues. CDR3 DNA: TGTGCCAGTATCCCGGGACAGGGTGGAGACAATGAGCAGTTCTTC. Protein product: CASIPGQGGDNEQFF.

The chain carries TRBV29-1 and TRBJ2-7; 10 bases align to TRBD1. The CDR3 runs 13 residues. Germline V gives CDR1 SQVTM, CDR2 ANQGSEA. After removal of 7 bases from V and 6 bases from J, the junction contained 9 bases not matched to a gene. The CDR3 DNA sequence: TGCAGCGCCGAAGGGACAGGGGCGGTCGAGCAGTACTTC. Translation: CSAEGTGAVEQYF.

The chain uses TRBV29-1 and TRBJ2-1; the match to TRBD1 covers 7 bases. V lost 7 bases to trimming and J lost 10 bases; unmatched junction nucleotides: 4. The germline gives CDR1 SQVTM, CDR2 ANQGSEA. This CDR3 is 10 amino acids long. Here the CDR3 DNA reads TGCAGCGCCCCGGACAGGGAGCAGTTCTTC. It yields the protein CSAPDREQFF.

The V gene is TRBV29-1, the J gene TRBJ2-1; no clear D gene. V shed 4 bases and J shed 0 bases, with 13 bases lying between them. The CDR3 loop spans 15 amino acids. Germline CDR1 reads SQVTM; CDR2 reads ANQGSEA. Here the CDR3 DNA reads TGCAGCGTTGCTGGGCGGCCCAGCTCCTACAATGAGCAGTTCTTC. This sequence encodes CSVAGRPSSYNEQFF.

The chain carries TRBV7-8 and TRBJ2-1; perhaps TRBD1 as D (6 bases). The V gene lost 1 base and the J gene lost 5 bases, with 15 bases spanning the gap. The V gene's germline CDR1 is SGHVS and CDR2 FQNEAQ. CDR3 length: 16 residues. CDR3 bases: TGTGCCAGCAGCTTAGATTGGGCCCCAGGGGACAATGAGCAGTTCTTC. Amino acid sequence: CASSLDWAPGDNEQFF.

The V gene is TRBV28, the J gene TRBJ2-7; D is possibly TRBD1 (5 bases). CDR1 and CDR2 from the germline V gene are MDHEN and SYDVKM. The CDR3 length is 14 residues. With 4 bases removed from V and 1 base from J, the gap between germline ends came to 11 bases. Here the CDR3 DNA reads TGTGCCAGCAGTTCAGGGTACCCGTCCTACGAGCAGTACTTC. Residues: CASSSGYPSYEQYF.

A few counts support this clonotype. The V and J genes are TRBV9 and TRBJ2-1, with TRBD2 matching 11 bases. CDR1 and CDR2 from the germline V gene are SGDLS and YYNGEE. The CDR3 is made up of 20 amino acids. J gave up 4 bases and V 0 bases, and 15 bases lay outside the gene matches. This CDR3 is CASSVGGLAGGQGFYNEQFF. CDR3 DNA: TGTGCCAGCAGCGTAGGTGGCCTAGCGGGAGGTCAGGGGTTTTACAATGAGCAGTTCTTC.

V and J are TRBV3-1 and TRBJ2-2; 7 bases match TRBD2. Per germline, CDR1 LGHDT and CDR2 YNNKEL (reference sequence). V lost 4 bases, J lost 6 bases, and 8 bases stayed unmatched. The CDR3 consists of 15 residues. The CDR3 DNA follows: TGTGCCAGCAGCCCTCGACTAGCTCGGCCCGGGGAGCTGTTTTTT. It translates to CASSPRLARPGELFF.

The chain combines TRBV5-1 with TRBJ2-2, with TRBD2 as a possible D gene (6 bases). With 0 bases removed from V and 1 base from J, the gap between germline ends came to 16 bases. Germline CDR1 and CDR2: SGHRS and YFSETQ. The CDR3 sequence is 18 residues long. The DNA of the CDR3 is TGCGCCAGCAGCTTGGAGTGGCGTCCGCGGGAGAACACCGGGGAGCTGTTTTTT. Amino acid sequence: CASSLEWRPRENTGELFF. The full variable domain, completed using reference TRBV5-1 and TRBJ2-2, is KAGVTQTPRYLIKTRGQQVTLSCSPISGHRSVSWYQQTPGQGLQFLFEYFSETQRNKGNFPGRFSGRQFSNSRSEMNVSTLELGDSALYLCASSLEWRPRENTGELFFGEGSRLTVL.

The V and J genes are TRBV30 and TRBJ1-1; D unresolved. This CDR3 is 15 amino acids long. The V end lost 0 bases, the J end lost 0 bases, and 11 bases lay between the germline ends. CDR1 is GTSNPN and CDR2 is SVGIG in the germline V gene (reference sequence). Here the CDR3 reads CAWSVARLLNTEAFF. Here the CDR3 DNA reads TGTGCCTGGAGTGTAGCCAGGCTACTGAACACTGAAGCTTTCTTT.

As DNA, the CDR3 is TGCAGTGCTTTCGTCTGGGGGGACACTGAAGCTTTCTTT. This sequence encodes CSAFVWGDTEAFF. The chain uses TRBV20-1 and TRBJ1-1, with a weak D call TRBD1 (5 bases). V dropped 5 bases and J dropped 3 bases, with 13 bases sitting between them. The CDR3 has 13 residues. Germline V gene data show CDR1 as DFQATT and CDR2 as SNEGSKA (reference sequence).

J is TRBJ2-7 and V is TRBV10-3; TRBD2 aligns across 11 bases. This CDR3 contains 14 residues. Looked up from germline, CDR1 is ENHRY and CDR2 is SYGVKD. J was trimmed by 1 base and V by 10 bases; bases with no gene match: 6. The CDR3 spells CATTGTSGSYEQYF. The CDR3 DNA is TGTGCCACTACTGGGACTAGCGGATCCTACGAGCAGTACTTC.

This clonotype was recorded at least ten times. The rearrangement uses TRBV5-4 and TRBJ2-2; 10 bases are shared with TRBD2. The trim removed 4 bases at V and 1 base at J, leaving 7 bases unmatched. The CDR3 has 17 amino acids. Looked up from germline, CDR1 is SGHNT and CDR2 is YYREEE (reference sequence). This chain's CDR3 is CASSAGTSARNTGELFF. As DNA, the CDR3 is TGTGCCAGCAGCGCAGGGACTAGCGCTCGGAACACCGGGGAGCTGTTTTTT.

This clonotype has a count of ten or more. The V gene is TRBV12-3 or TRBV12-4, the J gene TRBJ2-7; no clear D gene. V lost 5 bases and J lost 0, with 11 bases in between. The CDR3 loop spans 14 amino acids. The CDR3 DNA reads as TGTGCCAGCAGTGGCCCGTTGGCCTCCTACGAGCAGTACTTC. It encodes CASSGPLASYEQYF.

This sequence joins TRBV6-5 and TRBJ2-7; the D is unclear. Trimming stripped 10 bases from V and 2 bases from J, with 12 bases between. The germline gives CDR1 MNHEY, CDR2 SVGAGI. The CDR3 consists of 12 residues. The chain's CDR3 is CATGPSTYEQYF. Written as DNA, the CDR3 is TGTGCCACCGGTCCAAGCACCTACGAGCAGTACTTC.

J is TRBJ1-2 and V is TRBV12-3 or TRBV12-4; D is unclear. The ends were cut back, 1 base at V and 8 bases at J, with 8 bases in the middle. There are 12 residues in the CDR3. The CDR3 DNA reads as TGTGCCAGCAGTTTAGAGGGTTGGGGCTACACCTTC. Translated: CASSLEGWGYTF.

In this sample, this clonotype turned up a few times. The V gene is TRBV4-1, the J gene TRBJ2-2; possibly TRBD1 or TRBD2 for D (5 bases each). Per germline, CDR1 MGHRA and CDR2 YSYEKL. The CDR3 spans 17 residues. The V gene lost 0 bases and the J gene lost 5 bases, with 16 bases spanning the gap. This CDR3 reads CASSQEMPGTLTGELFF. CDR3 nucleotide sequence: TGCGCCAGCAGCCAAGAAATGCCCGGGACCCTAACCGGGGAGCTGTTTTTT.

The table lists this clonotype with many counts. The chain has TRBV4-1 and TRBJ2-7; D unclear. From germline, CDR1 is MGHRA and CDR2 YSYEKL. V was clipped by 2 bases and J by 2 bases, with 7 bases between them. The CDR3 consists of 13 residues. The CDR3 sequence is CASSQIEAYEQYF. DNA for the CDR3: TGCGCCAGCAGCCAAATTGAGGCCTACGAGCAGTACTTC.

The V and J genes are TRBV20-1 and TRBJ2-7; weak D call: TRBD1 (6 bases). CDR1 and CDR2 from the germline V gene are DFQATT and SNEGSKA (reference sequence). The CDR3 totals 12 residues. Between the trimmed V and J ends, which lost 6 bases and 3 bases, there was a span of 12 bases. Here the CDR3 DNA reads TGCAGTGCCGGACAGTTCGACTACGAGCAGTACTTC. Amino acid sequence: CSAGQFDYEQYF.

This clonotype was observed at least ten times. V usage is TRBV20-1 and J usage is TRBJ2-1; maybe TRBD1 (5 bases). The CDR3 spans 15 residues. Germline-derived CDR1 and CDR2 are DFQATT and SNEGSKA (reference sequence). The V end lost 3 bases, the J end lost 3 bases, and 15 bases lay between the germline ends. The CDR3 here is CSARPGSPHYNEQFF. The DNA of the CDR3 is TGCAGTGCTAGGCCAGGGTCTCCCCACTACAATGAGCAGTTCTTC.

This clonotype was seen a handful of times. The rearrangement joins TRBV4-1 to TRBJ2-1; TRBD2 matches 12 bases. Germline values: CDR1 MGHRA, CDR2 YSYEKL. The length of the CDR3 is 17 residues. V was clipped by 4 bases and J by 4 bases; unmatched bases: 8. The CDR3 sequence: CASSPVLLAGGYNEQFF. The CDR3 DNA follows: TGCGCCAGCAGCCCAGTCCTTCTAGCGGGAGGGTACAATGAGCAGTTCTTC.

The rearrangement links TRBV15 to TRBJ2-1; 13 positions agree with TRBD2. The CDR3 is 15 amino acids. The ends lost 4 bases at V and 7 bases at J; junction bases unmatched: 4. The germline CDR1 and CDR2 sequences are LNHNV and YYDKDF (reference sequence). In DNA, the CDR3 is TGTGCCACCAGCACCAGACTAGCGGGAGGAAATGAGCAGTTCTTC. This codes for CATSTRLAGGNEQFF.

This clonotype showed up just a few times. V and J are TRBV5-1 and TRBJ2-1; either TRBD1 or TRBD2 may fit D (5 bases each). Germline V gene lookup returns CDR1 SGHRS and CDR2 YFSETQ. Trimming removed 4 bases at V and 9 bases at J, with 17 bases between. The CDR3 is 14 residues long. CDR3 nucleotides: TGCGCCAGCAGCCCCAGGGCCCCACGGGGTGAGCAGTTCTTC. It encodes CASSPRAPRGEQFF.

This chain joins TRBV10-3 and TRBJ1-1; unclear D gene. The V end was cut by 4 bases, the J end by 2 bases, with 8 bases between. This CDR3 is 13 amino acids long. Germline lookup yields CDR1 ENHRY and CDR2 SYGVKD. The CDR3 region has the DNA TGTGCCATCAGTGGTAGCAGTAACACTGAAGCTTTCTTT. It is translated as CAISGSSNTEAFF.